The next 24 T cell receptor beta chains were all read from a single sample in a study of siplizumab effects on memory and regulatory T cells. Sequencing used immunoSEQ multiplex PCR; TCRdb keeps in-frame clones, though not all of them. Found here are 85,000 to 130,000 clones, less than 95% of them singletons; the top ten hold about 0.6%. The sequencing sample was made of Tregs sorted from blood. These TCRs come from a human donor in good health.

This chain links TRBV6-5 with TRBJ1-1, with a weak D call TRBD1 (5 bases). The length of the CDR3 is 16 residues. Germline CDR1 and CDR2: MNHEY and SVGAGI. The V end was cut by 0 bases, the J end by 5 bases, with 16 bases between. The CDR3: CASSYSLGDRGTEAFF. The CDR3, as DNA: TGTGCCAGCAGTTACTCACTAGGGGATAGGGGAACTGAAGCTTTCTTT.

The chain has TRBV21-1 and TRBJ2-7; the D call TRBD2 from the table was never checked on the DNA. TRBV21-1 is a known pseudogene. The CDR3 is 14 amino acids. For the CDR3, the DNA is TGTGCCAGCAGCGATAAGGTAGCCCCCGACGAGCAGTACTTC. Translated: CASSDKVAPDEQYF.

The CDR3 spells CASSRRDLIYEQYF. As DNA, the CDR3 is TGTGCCAGCAGCCGCCGGGATCTCATCTACGAGCAGTACTTC. The rearrangement uses TRBV27 and TRBJ2-7, with D perhaps TRBD2 (5 bases). The CDR3 has 14 amino acids. Germline V gene sequence: CDR1 MNHEY, CDR2 SMNVEV (reference sequence). The ends were cut back, 6 bases at V and 3 bases at J, with 15 bases in the middle.

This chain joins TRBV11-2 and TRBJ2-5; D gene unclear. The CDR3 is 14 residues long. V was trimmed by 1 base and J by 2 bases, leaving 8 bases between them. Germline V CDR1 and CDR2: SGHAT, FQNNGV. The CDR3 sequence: CASSLVVGQETQYF. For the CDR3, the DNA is TGTGCCAGCAGCTTAGTGGTAGGGCAAGAGACCCAGTACTTC.

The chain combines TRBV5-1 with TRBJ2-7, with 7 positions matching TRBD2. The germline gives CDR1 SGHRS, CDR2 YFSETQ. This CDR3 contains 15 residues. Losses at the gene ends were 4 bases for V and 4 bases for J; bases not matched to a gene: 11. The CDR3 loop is CASSPRHGGGYEQYF. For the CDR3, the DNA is TGCGCCAGCAGCCCCCGTCACGGGGGAGGGTACGAGCAGTACTTC.

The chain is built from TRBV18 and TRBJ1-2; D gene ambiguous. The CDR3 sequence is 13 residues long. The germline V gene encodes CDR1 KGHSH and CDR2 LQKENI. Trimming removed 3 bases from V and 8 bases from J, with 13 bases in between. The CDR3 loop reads CASSPQSLRGYTF. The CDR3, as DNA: TGTGCCAGCTCACCTCAGAGTCTCCGAGGCTACACCTTC.

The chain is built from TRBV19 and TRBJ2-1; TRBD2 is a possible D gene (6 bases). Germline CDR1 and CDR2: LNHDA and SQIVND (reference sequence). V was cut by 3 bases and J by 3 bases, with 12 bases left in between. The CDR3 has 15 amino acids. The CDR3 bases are TGTGCCAGTAGTATTGATCGGGGGATCTACAATGAGCAGTTCTTC. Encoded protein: CASSIDRGIYNEQFF.

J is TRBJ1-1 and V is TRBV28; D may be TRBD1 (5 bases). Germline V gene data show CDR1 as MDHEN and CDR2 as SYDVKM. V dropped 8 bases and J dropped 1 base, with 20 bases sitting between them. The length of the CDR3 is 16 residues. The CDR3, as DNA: TGTGCCAGCCGCGTTGGGGCAGAAGTTGAGAACACTGAAGCTTTCTTT. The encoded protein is CASRVGAEVENTEAFF.

CDR3 sequence (DNA): TGTGCCAGCAGCGTAGATCCCACAGGACACATTAATGAAAAACTGTTTTTT. It yields the protein CASSVDPTGHINEKLFF. The chain employs TRBV9 and TRBJ1-4; a possible D gene is TRBD1 (5 bases). The germline CDR1 and CDR2 sequences are SGDLS and YYNGEE. V shed 0 bases and J shed 4 bases, with 16 bases lying between them. The CDR3 consists of 17 residues.

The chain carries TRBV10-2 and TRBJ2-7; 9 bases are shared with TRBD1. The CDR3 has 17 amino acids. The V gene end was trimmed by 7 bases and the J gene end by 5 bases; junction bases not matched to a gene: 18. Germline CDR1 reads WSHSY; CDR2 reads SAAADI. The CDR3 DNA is TGCGCCAGCACCAGAACCACCGGAGGGACAGGGACCGACGAGCAGTACTTC. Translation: CASTRTTGGTGTDEQYF.

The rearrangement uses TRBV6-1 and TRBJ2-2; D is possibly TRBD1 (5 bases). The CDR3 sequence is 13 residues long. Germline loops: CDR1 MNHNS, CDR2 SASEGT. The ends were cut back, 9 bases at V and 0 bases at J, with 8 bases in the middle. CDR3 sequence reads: CASDSSNTGELFF. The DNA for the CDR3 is TGTGCCAGTGACAGCTCGAACACCGGGGAGCTGTTTTTT.

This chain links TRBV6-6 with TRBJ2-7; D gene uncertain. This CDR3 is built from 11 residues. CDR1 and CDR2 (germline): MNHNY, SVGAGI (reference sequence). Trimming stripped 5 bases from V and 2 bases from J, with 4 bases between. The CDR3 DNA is TGTGCCAGCAGTCACACCTACGAGCAGTACTTC. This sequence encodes CASSHTYEQYF.

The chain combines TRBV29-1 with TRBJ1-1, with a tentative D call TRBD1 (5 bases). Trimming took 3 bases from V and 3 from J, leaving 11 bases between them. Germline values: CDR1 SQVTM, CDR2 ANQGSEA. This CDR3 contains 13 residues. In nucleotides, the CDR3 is TGCAGCGTTGATCGGGGGTGGGACACTGAAGCTTTCTTT. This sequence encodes CSVDRGWDTEAFF.

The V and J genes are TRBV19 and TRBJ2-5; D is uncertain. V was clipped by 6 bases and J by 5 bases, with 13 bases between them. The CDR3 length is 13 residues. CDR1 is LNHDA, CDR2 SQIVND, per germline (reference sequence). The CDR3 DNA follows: TGTGCCAGTAGGGGCAAACGGACGGAGACCCAGTACTTC. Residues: CASRGKRTETQYF.

The CDR3 coding sequence is TGTGCCAGCTCAAGGTCGGGCTCCTCTAATGAAAAACTGTTTTTT. Encoded protein: CASSRSGSSNEKLFF. The chain joins TRBV5-4 to TRBJ1-4; D unclear. The CDR3 extends over 15 amino acids. Trimming took off 7 bases at V and 3 bases at J, with 16 bases between the two ends. The germline CDR1 and CDR2 sequences are SGHNT and YYREEE (reference sequence).

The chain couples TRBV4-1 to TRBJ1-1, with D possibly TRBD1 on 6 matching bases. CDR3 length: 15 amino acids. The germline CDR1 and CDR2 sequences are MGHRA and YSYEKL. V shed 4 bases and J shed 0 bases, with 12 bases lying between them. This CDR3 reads CASSRPDRVNTEAFF. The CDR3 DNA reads TGCGCCAGCAGCCGACCGGACAGAGTGAACACTGAAGCTTTCTTT.

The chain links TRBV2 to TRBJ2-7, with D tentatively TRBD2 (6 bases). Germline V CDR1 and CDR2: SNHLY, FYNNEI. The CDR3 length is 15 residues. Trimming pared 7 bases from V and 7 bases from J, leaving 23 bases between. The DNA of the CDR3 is TGTGCCAGCACGGGGCGGGATAACACCCCGGGGGAGCAGTACTTC. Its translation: CASTGRDNTPGEQYF. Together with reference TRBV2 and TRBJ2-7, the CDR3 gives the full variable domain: EPEVTQTPSHQVTQMGQEVILRCVPISNHLYFYWYRQILGQKVEFLVSFYNNEISEKSEIFDDQFSVERPDGSNFTLKIRSTKLEDSAMYFCASTGRDNTPGEQYFGPGTRLTVT.

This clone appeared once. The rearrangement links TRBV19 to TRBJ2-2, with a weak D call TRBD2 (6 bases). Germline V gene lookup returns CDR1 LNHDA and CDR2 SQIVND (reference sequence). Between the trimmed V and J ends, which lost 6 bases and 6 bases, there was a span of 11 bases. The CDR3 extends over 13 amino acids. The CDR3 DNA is TGTGCCAGTAGAGGGGAGGCCTCCGGGGAGCTGTTTTTT. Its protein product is CASRGEASGELFF.

In DNA, the CDR3 is TGTGCCAGCAGCTTGCAGCCGGGGCAGCACTACGAGCAGTACTTC. It codes for CASSLQPGQHYEQYF. The chain is built from TRBV7-6 and TRBJ2-7, with D tentatively TRBD1 or TRBD2 (5 bases each). V lost 3 bases and J lost 3, with 15 bases in between. This CDR3 has 15 residues. CDR1 and CDR2 (germline): SGHVS, FNYEAQ.

The CDR3 here is CASSFPGLAGEVQETQYF. CDR3 coding DNA: TGCGCCAGCAGCTTTCCGGGACTAGCGGGAGAGGTCCAAGAGACCCAGTACTTC. The V gene is TRBV5-1, the J gene TRBJ2-5; TRBD2 matches 14 bases. The ends lost 2 bases at V and 1 base at J; junction bases unmatched: 7. Per the germline V gene, CDR1 is SGHRS and CDR2 is YFSETQ. The CDR3 covers 18 residues. The variable domain in full, completed from reference TRBV5-1 and TRBJ2-5, reads KAGVTQTPRYLIKTRGQQVTLSCSPISGHRSVSWYQQTPGQGLQFLFEYFSETQRNKGNFPGRFSGRQFSNSRSEMNVSTLELGDSALYLCASSFPGLAGEVQETQYFGPGTRLLVL.

The CDR3 loop is CASSLYLVNTEAFF. The CDR3 DNA reads as TGTGCCAGCAGCTTGTATTTGGTGAACACTGAAGCTTTCTTT. The chain combines TRBV5-6 with TRBJ1-1; no firm D call. Germline V gene lookup returns CDR1 SGHDT and CDR2 YYEEEE. The CDR3 contains 14 residues. The V end lost 1 base, the J end lost 0 bases, and 7 bases lay between the germline ends.

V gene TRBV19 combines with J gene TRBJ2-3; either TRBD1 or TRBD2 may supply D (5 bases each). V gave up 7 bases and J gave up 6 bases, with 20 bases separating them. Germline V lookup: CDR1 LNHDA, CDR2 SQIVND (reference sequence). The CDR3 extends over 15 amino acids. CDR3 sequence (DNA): TGTGCCAGTACCGGACCGGGGTTCGGGGACGATACGCAGTATTTT. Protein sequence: CASTGPGFGDDTQYF.

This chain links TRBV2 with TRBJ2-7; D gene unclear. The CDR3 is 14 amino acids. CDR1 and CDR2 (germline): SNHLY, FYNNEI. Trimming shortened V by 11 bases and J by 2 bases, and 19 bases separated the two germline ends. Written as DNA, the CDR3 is TGTGCCTCCAAGATCCGGGTTTTAACCTACGAGCAGTACTTC. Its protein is CASKIRVLTYEQYF. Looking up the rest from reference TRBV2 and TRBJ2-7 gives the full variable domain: EPEVTQTPSHQVTQMGQEVILRCVPISNHLYFYWYRQILGQKVEFLVSFYNNEISEKSEIFDDQFSVERPDGSNFTLKIRSTKLEDSAMYFCASKIRVLTYEQYFGPGTRLTVT.

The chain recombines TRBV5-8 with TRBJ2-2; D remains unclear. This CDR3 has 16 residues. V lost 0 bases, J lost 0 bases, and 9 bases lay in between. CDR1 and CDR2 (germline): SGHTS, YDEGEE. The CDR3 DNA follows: TGTGCCAGCAGCTTGGTCGTCTTTTCGAACACCGGGGAGCTGTTTTTT. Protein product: CASSLVVFSNTGELFF.